The TCR beta chain under discussion was sequenced for a study of response to subunit inactivated influenza vaccine. Germline V CDR1 and CDR2: MNHNS, SASEGT. The CDR3 extends over 15 amino acids. V was shortened by 9 bases and J by 0 bases, with 16 bases between the two germline ends. General study findings and limits: It was suggested by the authors that few new T cells are recruited by each seasonal influenza vaccination.

This clonotype was found once. Its cognate antigen is unknown. TCRdb reprocessed the RT-PCR reads with MiXCR, giving one entry per CDR3 protein. The repertoire holds roughly 710,000 distinct CDR3 sequences, with approximately 15% as singletons. Sequenced here: PBMCs from blood, sampled 14 to 15 days before vaccination. The J gene is TRBJ2-3, the V gene TRBV6-1; D possibly corresponds to TRBD1 (8 bases). The sequence was obtained from a man aged 50 to 60 who received an inactivated influenza vaccine. The CDR3 sequence: CASYTGGGSTDTQYF. The CDR3 DNA reads TGTGCCAGTTATACAGGGGGAGGGAGCACAGATACGCAGTATTTT.